Reported below is one T cell receptor beta chain. As handled by the study authors: Amplified reference gene primers provided the basis for estimating nucleated cell counts. Method: immunoSEQ multiplex PCR; TCRdb's copy keeps in-frame clones and lacks some. The D gene and trimming were derived from the DNA, and the V and J assignments and clone size from that table. The sample lists about 69,000 clones, roughly 79% occurring once. This sample stems from a study of blood T cell repertoires in COVID-19. Study at large: Some COVID-19 samples were acute and others convalescent; all came from the United States, Italy and Spain.

V dropped 5 bases and J dropped 1; count of bases not matched to a gene: 12. CDR1 is SGHNT, CDR2 YENEEA, per germline. The CDR3 length is 18 residues. The sequencing sample was made of peripheral blood. The source is a man in his fifties or sixties with acute or convalescent COVID-19. V gene TRBV11-3 combines with J gene TRBJ2-1, with TRBD2 matching over 9 bases. The DNA for the CDR3 is TGTGCCAGCAGCCCTGGCTGGGTAGCGGGGGAGTCCTACAATGAGCAGTTCTTC. Protein: CASSPGWVAGESYNEQFF.